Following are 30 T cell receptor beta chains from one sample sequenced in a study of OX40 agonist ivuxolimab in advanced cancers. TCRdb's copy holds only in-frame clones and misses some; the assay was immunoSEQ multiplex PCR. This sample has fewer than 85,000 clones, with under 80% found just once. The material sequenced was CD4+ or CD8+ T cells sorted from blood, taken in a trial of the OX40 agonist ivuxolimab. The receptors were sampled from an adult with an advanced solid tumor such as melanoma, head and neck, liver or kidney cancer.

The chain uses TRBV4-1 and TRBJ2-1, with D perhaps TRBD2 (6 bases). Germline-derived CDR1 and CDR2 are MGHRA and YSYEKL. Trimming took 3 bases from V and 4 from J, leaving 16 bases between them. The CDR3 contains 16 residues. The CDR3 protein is CASSQGWRGRYNEQFF. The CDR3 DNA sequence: TGCGCCAGCAGCCAGGGGTGGAGGGGACGGTACAATGAGCAGTTCTTC.

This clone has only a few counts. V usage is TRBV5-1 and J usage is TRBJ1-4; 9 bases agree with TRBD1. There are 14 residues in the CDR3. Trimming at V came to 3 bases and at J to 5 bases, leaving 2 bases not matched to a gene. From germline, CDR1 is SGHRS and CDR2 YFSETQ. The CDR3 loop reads CASSWTGANEKLFF. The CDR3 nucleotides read TGCGCCAGCAGCTGGACAGGGGCGAATGAAAAACTGTTTTTT.

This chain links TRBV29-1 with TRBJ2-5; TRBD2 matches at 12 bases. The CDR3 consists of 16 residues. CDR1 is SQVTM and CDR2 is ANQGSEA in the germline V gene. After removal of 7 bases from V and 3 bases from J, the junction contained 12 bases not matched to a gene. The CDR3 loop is CSGGWGTSGGKETQYF. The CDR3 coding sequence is TGCAGCGGTGGATGGGGAACTAGCGGGGGGAAAGAGACCCAGTACTTC.

The CDR3 here is CASSFGGGSLNTEAFF. Written as DNA, the CDR3 is TGTGCCAGCAGCTTTGGCGGGGGCAGCCTGAACACTGAAGCTTTCTTT. The gene calls are TRBV5-5 and TRBJ1-1; D possibly corresponds to TRBD1 (6 bases). Per germline, CDR1 SGHKS and CDR2 YYEKEE (reference sequence). V gave up 2 bases and J gave up 0 bases, with 14 bases separating them. The CDR3 totals 16 residues.

In nucleotides, the CDR3 is TGTGCCAGCAGTGATGTTAAGGGGGTGGGCTACACCTTC. This codes for CASSDVKGVGYTF. The chain links TRBV28 to TRBJ1-2, with D maybe TRBD1 (6 bases). Per germline, CDR1 MDHEN and CDR2 SYDVKM. V lost 5 bases and J lost 8, with 15 bases in between. CDR3 size: 13 residues.

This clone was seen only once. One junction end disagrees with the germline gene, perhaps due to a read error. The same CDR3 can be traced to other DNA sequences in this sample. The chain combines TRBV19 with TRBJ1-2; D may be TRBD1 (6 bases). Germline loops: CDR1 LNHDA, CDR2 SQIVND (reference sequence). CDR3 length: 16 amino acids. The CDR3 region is CASTLDSVNQYYGYTF. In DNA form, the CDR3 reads TGCGCCAGTACCCTGGACAGCGTCAATCAATACTATGGCTACACCTTC.

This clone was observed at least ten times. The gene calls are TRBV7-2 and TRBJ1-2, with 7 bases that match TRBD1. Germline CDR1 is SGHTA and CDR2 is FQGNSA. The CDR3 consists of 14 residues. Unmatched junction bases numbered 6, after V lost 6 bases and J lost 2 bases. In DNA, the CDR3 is TGTGCCAGCAGTCGACAGGGCGGGAACTATGGCTACACCTTC. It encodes CASSRQGGNYGYTF. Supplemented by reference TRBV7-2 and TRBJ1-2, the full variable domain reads GAGVSQSPSNKVTEKGKDVELRCDPISGHTALYWYRQSLGQGLEFLIYFQGNSAPDKSGLPSDRFSAERTGGSVSTLTIQRTQQEDSAVYLCASSRQGGNYGYTFGSGTRLTVV.

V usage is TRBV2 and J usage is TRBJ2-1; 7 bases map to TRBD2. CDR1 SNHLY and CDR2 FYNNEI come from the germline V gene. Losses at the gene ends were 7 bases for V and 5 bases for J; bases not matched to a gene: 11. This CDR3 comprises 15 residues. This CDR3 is CASINAGTTHNEQFF. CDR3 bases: TGTGCCAGCATCAACGCCGGGACTACCCACAATGAGCAGTTCTTC.

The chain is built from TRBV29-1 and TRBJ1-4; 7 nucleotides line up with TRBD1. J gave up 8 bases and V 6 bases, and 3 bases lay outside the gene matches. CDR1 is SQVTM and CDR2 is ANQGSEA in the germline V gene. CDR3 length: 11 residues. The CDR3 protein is CSVGGGEKLFF. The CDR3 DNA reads TGCAGCGTCGGAGGGGGCGAAAAACTGTTTTTT.

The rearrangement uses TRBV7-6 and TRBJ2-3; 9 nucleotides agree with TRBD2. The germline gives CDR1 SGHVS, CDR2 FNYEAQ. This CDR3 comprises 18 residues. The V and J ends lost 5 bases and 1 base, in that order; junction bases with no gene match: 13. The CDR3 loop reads CASSLYSGGGPRTDTQYF. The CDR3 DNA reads TGTGCCAGCAGCCTTTATAGCGGGGGCGGACCTCGCACAGATACGCAGTATTTT. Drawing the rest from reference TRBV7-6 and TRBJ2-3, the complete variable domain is GAGVSQSPRYKVTKRGQDVALRCDPISGHVSLYWYRQALGQGPEFLTYFNYEAQQDKSGLPNDRFSAERPEGSISTLTIQRTEQRDSAMYRCASSLYSGGGPRTDTQYFGPGTRLTVL.

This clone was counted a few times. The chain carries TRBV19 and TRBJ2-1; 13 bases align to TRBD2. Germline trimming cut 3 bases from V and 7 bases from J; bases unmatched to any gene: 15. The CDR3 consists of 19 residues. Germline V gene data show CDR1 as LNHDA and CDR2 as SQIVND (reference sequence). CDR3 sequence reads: CASSIRGTSGKLFKNEQFF. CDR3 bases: TGTGCCAGTAGTATTAGGGGGACTAGCGGGAAATTATTTAAGAATGAGCAGTTCTTC.

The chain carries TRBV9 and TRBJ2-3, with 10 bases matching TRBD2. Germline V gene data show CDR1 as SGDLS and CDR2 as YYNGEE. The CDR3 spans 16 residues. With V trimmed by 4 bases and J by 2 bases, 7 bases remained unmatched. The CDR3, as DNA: TGTGCCAGCAGCCTTAGCGGGAGGACTACCACAGATACGCAGTATTTT. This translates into CASSLSGRTTTDTQYF.

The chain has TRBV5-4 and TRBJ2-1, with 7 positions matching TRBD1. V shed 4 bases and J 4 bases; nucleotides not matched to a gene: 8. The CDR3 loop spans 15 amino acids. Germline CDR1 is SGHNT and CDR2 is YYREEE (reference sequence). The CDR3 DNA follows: TGTGCCAGCAGCCCGACCGGGACAGCATACAATGAGCAGTTCTTC. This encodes CASSPTGTAYNEQFF.

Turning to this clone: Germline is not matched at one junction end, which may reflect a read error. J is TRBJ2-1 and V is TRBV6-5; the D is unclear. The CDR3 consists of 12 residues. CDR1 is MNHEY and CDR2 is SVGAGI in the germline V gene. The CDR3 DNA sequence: TGTGCCATCAGTGAGATGAGCAATGAGCAGTTCTTC. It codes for CAISEMSNEQFF.

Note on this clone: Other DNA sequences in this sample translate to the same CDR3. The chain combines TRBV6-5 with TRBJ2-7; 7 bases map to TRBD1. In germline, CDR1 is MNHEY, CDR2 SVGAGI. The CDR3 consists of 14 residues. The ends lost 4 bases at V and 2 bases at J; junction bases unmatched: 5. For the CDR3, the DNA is TGTGCCAGCAGTTCCCGGGACAGCCCCTACGAGCAGTACTTC. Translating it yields CASSSRDSPYEQYF.

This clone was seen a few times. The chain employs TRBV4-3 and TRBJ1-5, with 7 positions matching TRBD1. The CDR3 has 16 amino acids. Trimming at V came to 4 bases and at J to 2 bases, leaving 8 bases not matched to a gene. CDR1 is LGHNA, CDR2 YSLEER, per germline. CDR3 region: CASSLQRDRGNQPQHF. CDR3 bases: TGCGCCAGCAGCCTACAAAGAGACAGGGGCAATCAGCCCCAGCATTTT.

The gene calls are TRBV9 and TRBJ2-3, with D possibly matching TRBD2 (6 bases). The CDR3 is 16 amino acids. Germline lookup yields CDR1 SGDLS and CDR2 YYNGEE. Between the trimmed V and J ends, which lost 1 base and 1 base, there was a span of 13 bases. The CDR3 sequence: CASSVLLAAGTDTQYF. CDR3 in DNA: TGTGCCAGCAGCGTACTCTTAGCGGCAGGCACAGATACGCAGTATTTT.

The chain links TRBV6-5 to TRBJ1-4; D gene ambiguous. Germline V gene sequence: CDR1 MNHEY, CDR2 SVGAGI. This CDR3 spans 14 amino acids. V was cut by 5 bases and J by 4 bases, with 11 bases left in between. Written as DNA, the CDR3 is TGTGCCAGCAGTGTCGAAGCCTTTAATGAAAAACTGTTTTTT. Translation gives CASSVEAFNEKLFF.

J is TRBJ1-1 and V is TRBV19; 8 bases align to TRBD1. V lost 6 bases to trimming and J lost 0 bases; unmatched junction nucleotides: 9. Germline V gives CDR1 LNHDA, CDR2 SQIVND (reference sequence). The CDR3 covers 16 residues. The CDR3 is CASSLFRGQMNTEAFF. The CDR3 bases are TGTGCCAGTAGCCTCTTCAGGGGGCAGATGAACACTGAAGCTTTCTTT.

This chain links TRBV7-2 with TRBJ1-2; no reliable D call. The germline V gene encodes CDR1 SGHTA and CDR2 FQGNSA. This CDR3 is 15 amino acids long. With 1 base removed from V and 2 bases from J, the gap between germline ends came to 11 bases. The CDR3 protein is CASSLGVPSNYGYTF. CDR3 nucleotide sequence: TGTGCCAGCAGCTTAGGAGTTCCCTCCAACTATGGCTACACCTTC.

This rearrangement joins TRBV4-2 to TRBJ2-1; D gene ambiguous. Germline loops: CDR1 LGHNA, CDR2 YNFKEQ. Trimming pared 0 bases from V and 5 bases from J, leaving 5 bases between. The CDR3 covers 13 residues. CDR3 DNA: TGTGCCAGCAGCCAAGATCGGGACAATGAGCAGTTCTTC. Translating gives CASSQDRDNEQFF.

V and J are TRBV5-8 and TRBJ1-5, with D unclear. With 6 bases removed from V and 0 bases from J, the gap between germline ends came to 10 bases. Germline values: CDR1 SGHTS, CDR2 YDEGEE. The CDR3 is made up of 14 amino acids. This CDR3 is CASTQSYSNQPQHF. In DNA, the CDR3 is TGTGCCAGCACCCAGTCGTATAGCAATCAGCCCCAGCATTTT.

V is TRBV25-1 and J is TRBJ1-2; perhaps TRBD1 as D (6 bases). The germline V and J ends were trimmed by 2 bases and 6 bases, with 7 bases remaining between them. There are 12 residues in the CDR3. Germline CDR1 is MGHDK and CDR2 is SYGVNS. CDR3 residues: CASSEGGHGYTF. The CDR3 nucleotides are TGTGCCAGCAGTGAAGGGGGGCATGGCTACACCTTC.

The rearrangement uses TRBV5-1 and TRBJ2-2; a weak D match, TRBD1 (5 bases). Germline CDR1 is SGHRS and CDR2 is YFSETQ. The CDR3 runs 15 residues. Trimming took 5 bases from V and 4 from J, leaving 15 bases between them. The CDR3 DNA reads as TGCGCCAGCAGAATCCCAGGGCCCTCCACCGGGGAGCTGTTTTTT. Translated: CASRIPGPSTGELFF.

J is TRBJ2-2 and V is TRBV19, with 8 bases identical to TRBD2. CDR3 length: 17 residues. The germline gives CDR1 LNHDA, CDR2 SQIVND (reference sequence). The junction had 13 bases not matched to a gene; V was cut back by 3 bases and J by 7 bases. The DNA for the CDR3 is TGTGCCAGTAGTATGATACTAGCGGCCATTGGGGGCGGGGAGCTGTTTTTT. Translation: CASSMILAAIGGGELFF. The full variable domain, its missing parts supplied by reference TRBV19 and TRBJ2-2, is DGGITQSPKYLFRKEGQNVTLSCEQNLNHDAMYWYRQDPGQGLRLIYYSQIVNDFQKGDIAEGYSVSREKKESFPLTVTSAQKNPTAFYLCASSMILAAIGGGELFFGEGSRLTVL.

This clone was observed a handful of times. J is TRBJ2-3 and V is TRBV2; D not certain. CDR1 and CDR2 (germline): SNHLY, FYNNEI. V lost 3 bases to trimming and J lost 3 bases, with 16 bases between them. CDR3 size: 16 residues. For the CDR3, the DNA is TGTGCCAGCAGTGACGGTTTTGGCTTTTCGACAGATACGCAGTATTTT. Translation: CASSDGFGFSTDTQYF.

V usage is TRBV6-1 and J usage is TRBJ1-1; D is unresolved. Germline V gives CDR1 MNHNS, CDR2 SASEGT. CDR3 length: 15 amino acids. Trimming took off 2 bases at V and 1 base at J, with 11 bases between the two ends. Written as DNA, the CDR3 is TGTGCCAGCAGTGAAAATGGGATAGAGAACACTGAAGCTTTCTTT. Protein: CASSENGIENTEAFF.

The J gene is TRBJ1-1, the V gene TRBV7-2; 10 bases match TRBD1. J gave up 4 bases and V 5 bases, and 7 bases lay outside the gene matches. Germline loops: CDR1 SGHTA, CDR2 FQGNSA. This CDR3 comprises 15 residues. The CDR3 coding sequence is TGTGCCAGCAGCGGGAAGACAGGGGGCAGCACTGAAGCTTTCTTT. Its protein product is CASSGKTGGSTEAFF.

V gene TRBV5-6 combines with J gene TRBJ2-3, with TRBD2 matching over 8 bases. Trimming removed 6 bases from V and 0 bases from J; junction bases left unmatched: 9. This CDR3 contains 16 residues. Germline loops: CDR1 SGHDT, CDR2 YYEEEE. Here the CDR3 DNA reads TGTGCCAGCACCGAAGGACTAGCAGAGAGCACAGATACGCAGTATTTT. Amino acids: CASTEGLAESTDTQYF.

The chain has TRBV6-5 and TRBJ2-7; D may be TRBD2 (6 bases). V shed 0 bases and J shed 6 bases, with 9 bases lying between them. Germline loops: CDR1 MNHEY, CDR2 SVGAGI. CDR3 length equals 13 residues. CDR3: CASSYSQGLEQYF. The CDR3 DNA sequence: TGTGCCAGCAGTTACTCCCAGGGACTCGAGCAGTACTTC.